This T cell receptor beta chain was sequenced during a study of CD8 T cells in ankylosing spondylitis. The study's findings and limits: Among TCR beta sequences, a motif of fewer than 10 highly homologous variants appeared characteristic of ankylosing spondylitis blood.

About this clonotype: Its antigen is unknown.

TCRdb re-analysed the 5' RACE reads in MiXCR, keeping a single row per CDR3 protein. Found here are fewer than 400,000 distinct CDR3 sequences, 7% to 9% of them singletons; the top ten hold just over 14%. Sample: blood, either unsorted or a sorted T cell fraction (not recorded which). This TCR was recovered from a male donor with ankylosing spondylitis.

CDR3 residues: CAWSVGLAGSYEQYF. The CDR3 DNA reads as TGTGCCTGGAGTGTCGGGCTAGCGGGCTCCTACGAGCAGTACTTC. The chain employs TRBV30 and TRBJ2-7; 8 bases agree with TRBD2. Losses at the gene ends were 0 bases for V and 0 bases for J; bases not matched to a gene: 4. CDR3 length equals 15 residues. CDR1 GTSNPN and CDR2 SVGIG come from the germline V gene (reference sequence).